The clone carrying this T cell receptor (beta chain) was seen more than once but under ten times. Per the germline V gene, CDR1 is KGHDR and CDR2 is SFDVKD. The V segment lost 3 bases and the J segment 8 bases; nucleotides outside the gene matches: 10. The CDR3 has 15 amino acids. One entry per CDR3 protein results from TCRdb running MiXCR on the RT-PCR reads. This table has hundreds of thousands of distinct CDR3 sequences, approximately 14% appearing once. The chain joins TRBV24-1 to TRBJ1-2; 8 bases align to TRBD1. Sequenced sample: memory CD4+ T cells from blood. The clonotype originates from a female donor in good health, serving as a healthy control. The CDR3 nucleotides are TGTGCCACCAGTGATACCTCAAGGACAGGGTCCGGCTACACCTTC. This translates into CATSDTSRTGSGYTF.